Listed here are 8 T cell receptor beta chains from one sample, sequenced in a study of blood T cell repertoires in COVID-19. Clones were read by immunoSEQ multiplex PCR, and TCRdb kept only the in-frame ones, dropping some. The table has tens of thousands of clones, 70% to 85% seen once. Specimen: peripheral blood. Receptors originate from a man aged 55-75 years with acute or convalescent COVID-19.

The chain has TRBV5-1 and TRBJ1-1, with 9 bases that match TRBD1. Trimming removed 3 bases from V and 1 base from J; junction bases left unmatched: 1. The CDR3 length is 14 residues. CDR1 is SGHRS, CDR2 YFSETQ, per germline. In DNA form, the CDR3 reads TGCGCCAGCAGCTGGGGACAGGGGAACACTGAAGCTTTCTTT. This encodes CASSWGQGNTEAFF.

This sequence joins TRBV5-1 and TRBJ2-1; 11 bases line up with TRBD2. Losses at the gene ends were 2 bases for V and 7 bases for J; bases not matched to a gene: 2. Germline V CDR1 and CDR2: SGHRS, YFSETQ. The CDR3 is 14 residues long. DNA of the CDR3: TGCGCCAGCAGCTTAGGGACTAGCGGAAATGAGCAGTTCTTC. Translating it yields CASSLGTSGNEQFF.

The chain employs TRBV29-1 and TRBJ1-2; possibly TRBD1 for D (5 bases). The CDR3 is made up of 13 amino acids. With 0 bases removed from V and 8 bases from J, the gap between germline ends came to 13 bases. CDR1 is SQVTM and CDR2 is ANQGSEA in the germline V gene. As DNA, the CDR3 is TGCAGCGTTGAAGAAGGAAGGGGCTGGGGCTACACCTTC. This codes for CSVEEGRGWGYTF.

The V call is TRBV7-2, the J call TRBJ1-4; no reliable D call. CDR3 length: 15 amino acids. The V end lost 5 bases, the J end lost 2 bases, and 12 bases lay between the germline ends. Germline CDR1 is SGHTA and CDR2 is FQGNSA. CDR3 sequence (DNA): TGTGCCAGCAGCCCTGACCTCGGGACTAATGAAAAACTGTTTTTT. Its translation: CASSPDLGTNEKLFF.

V and J are TRBV12-3 or TRBV12-4 and TRBJ2-5; D not certain. The V end was cut by 1 base, the J end by 5 bases, with 8 bases between. This CDR3 is 13 amino acids long. Written as DNA, the CDR3 is TGTGCCAGCAGTTTAGGGAGTTCCGAGACCCAGTACTTC. Protein product: CASSLGSSETQYF.

This sequence joins TRBV5-6 and TRBJ1-2; 10 bases map to TRBD1. With 0 bases clipped from V and 7 bases from J, the junction kept 3 bases outside the gene matches. The germline CDR1 and CDR2 sequences are SGHDT and YYEEEE. The CDR3 runs to 14 residues. CDR3 sequence: CASSLGQGAGGYTF. In DNA form, the CDR3 reads TGTGCCAGCAGCTTGGGACAGGGGGCCGGTGGCTACACCTTC.

On this clone itself: Other nucleotide sequences from this sample produce the same CDR3. The V and J genes are TRBV7-2 and TRBJ1-4; 8 bases match TRBD1. The V and J ends lost 1 base and 5 bases, in that order; junction bases with no gene match: 0. CDR1 and CDR2 from the germline V gene are SGHTA and FQGNSA. CDR3 length equals 14 residues. In DNA form, the CDR3 reads TGTGCCAGCAGCTTAGGGACAGGGAATGAAAAACTGTTTTTT. This encodes CASSLGTGNEKLFF.

The rearrangement links TRBV15 to TRBJ2-6; 7 nucleotides agree with TRBD1. Unmatched junction bases numbered 9, after V lost 0 bases and J lost 4 bases. Germline-derived CDR1 and CDR2 are LNHNV and YYDKDF (reference sequence). This CDR3 spans 18 amino acids. The CDR3 here is CATSRDLTTGYGANVLTF. In DNA, the CDR3 is TGTGCCACCAGCAGAGACTTAACGACAGGGTACGGGGCCAACGTCCTGACTTTC. The variable domain in full, completed from reference TRBV15 and TRBJ2-6, reads DAMVIQNPRYQVTQFGKPVTLSCSQTLNHNVMYWYQQKSSQAPKLLFHYYDKDFNNEADTPDNFQSRRPNTSFCFLDIRSPGLGDTAMYLCATSRDLTTGYGANVLTFGAGSRLTVL.